A selection of T cell receptor beta chains follows, all from one sample in a study of T-cell memory formation after mild COVID-19. TCRdb ran MiXCR on the 5' RACE reads and lists one entry per CDR3 protein. The sample includes roughly 380,000 distinct CDR3 sequences, approximately 29% seen only once; the top ten take about 13%. Sequenced sample: PBMCs or a T cell subset sorted from them (not recorded which). The receptors stem from an adult woman who had mild COVID-19 (a few samples of this study predate the infection). Cell type and time point are not known. Both conserved end residues are part of each CDR3. Fields, in order: V gene, clone size, J gene, D gene, CDR3 DNA, CDR3 protein. The D gene is left open where the match is weak. Size values are once, few and many counts, or a class for expanded clones, and some rows have none.

TRBV12-3/TRBV12-4,-,TRBJ1-2,-,TGTGCCAGCAGTTTAGCGGATGTGGTCGCCCACTATGGCTACACCTTC,CASSLADVVAHYGYTF
TRBV19,-,TRBJ2-7,TRBD1,TGTGCCAGTGGGGACAGATACGAGCAGTACTTC,CASGDRYEQYF
TRBV7-3,-,TRBJ2-1,-,TGTGCCAGCAGCTCCGGGACGGACAATGAGCAGTTCTTC,CASSSGTDNEQFF
TRBV5-1,few,TRBJ2-1,TRBD2,TGCGCCAGCAGCCCTAGCGGGGTTTTTAATGAGCAGTTCTTC,CASSPSGVFNEQFF
TRBV6-5,-,TRBJ1-1,-,TGTGCCAGCAGGGACCAGGGGACTGAAGCTTTCTTT,CASRDQGTEAFF
TRBV25-1,-,TRBJ1-1,-,TGTGCCAGCAGGAAGGGGGAGTGGACTGAAGCTTTCTTT,CASRKGEWTEAFF
TRBV7-9,-,TRBJ2-2,-,TGTGCCAGCAGCTTATGGCCCAGGGGCCCGAACACCGGGGAGCTGTTTTTT,CASSLWPRGPNTGELFF
TRBV5-6,-,TRBJ2-7,-,TGTGCCAGCAGCTTGGGACCCCCCAAGTACGAGCAGTACTTC,CASSLGPPKYEQYF
TRBV7-6,-,TRBJ2-7,-,TGTGCCAGCAGCTTAGAGGGGGGGAACTACGAGCAGTACTTC,CASSLEGGNYEQYF
TRBV15,few,TRBJ2-2,-,TGTGCCACCAGCAGAGAGGGGTCGGTCCCCCCCGGGGAGCTGTTTTTT,CATSREGSVPPGELFF
TRBV6-5,few,TRBJ1-2,-,TGTGCCAGCAGTTACATGGCAGCGGCTAACTATGGCTACACCTTC,CASSYMAAANYGYTF
TRBV12-3/TRBV12-4,-,TRBJ2-1,-,TGTGCCAGCCTCAGGGGGGTAAGCTCCTACAATGAGCAGTTCTTC,CASLRGVSSYNEQFF
TRBV29-1,-,TRBJ1-1,-,TGCAGCGTTGAAGGGACTCCTAACGATAACACTGAAGCTTTCTTT,CSVEGTPNDNTEAFF
TRBV4-3,-,TRBJ1-6,TRBD1,TGCGCCAGCAGCCAAGAATTGTCGGACAGGGGAGTCAGCTCCTATAATTCACCCCTCCACTTT,CASSQELSDRGVSSYNSPLHF
TRBV6-2/TRBV6-3,-,TRBJ2-7,-,TGTGCCAGCAGTCGTACCCACAGGGTTTCCTACGAGCAGTACTTC,CASSRTHRVSYEQYF
TRBV10-3,-,TRBJ2-5,-,TGTGCCATCAGTGATTTCAGCGCCGAGACCCAGTACTTC,CAISDFSAETQYF
TRBV19,-,TRBJ2-1,-,TGTGCCAGTAGGTCACAGGGCTACAATGAGCAGTTCTTC,CASRSQGYNEQFF
TRBV13,-,TRBJ1-5,TRBD1,TGTGCCAGCAGCCTCCGGGGAGGGACAGCTAATCAGCCCCAGCATTTT,CASSLRGGTANQPQHF
TRBV7-8,-,TRBJ2-4,-,TGTGCCAGCAGCTTAGGCAGGGGAATACCCAAAAACATTCAGTACTTC,CASSLGRGIPKNIQYF
TRBV28,-,TRBJ2-5,-,TGTGCCAGCAGTTTATGGCCAGGCGACGTCCAAGAGACCCAGTACTTC,CASSLWPGDVQETQYF
TRBV18,few,TRBJ1-5,-,TGTGCCAGCTCACCTCAGTCTACCCCAAGCAATCAGCCCCAGCATTTT,CASSPQSTPSNQPQHF
TRBV4-3,-,TRBJ2-1,-,TGCGCCAGCAGCCAAGATACCGGGAACAATGAGCAGTTCTTC,CASSQDTGNNEQFF
TRBV7-2,few,TRBJ2-5,TRBD2,TGTGCCAGCAGCTTAGTAGCGGGGGGCGTTCAAGAGACCCAGTACTTC,CASSLVAGGVQETQYF
TRBV9,-,TRBJ2-1,-,TGTGCCAGCAGCGTAGGAGGACGGGGGGAGCAGTTCTTC,CASSVGGRGEQFF
TRBV20-1,-,TRBJ2-7,-,TGCAGTGCTAGAGAGTACCGGGGGTATCCCTACGAGCAGTACTTC,CSAREYRGYPYEQYF
TRBV20-1,-,TRBJ2-6,-,TGCAGTGCTAGAGCAAAGGGTGTAGGAGTCCTGACTTTC,CSARAKGVGVLTF
TRBV5-1,-,TRBJ2-3,-,TGCGCCAGCAGCCCAACCCCGGGACTCAAGCACGGGCGGCAGTATTTT,CASSPTPGLKHGRQYF
TRBV29-1,few,TRBJ2-7,-,TGCAGCGTTCAAGGGGGGCTTGGCTACGAGCAGTACTTC,CSVQGGLGYEQYF
TRBV16,-,TRBJ2-1,TRBD2,TGTGCCAGCAGCCCCATCGGGGGGGTCTACAATGAGCAGTTCTTC,CASSPIGGVYNEQFF
TRBV7-2,few,TRBJ1-2,-,TGTGCCAGCAGCCCCGGGACAACCGCCCCCTATGGCTACACCTTC,CASSPGTTAPYGYTF
TRBV29-1,-,TRBJ2-1,-,TGCAGCGTTGATGGTGGTGTCAGGGATGAGCAGTTCTTC,CSVDGGVRDEQFF
TRBV12-3/TRBV12-4,-,TRBJ1-1,-,TGTGCCAGCAACACGTACAAGAACACTGAAGCTTTCTTT,CASNTYKNTEAFF
TRBV20-1,few,TRBJ1-1,-,TGCAGTGCTAGGGAGGTAAACACTGAAGCTTTCTTT,CSAREVNTEAFF
TRBV12-3/TRBV12-4,-,TRBJ2-1,TRBD2,TGTGCCAGCAGTCCAAACGGGGGGTCCAGTGAGCAGTTCTTC,CASSPNGGSSEQFF
TRBV7-2,few,TRBJ2-5,-,TGTGCCAGCAGCTACAGCGTCCAAGAGACCCAGTACTTC,CASSYSVQETQYF
TRBV9,-,TRBJ1-5,-,TGTGCCAGCAGCGTAGGGGTATTCGGCAATCAGCCCCAGCATTTT,CASSVGVFGNQPQHF
TRBV7-8,-,TRBJ2-3,-,TGTGCCAGCAGCCTCCTGGTGGGGGCCATCACAGATACGCAGTATTTT,CASSLLVGAITDTQYF
TRBV2,-,TRBJ1-1,-,TGTGCCAGCAGTGAACAGGGCATGAACACTGAAGCTTTCTTT,CASSEQGMNTEAFF
TRBV12-3/TRBV12-4,few,TRBJ2-6,-,TGTGCCAGCAGGCCAATACGAGGTGCGGGGGCCAACGTCCTGACTTTC,CASRPIRGAGANVLTF
TRBV12-3/TRBV12-4,-,TRBJ1-5,-,TGTGCCAGCAGTTCCCGCGAGGGTGCTAGTCAGCCCCAGCATTTT,CASSSREGASQPQHF
TRBV5-6,-,TRBJ2-1,-,TGTGCCAGCAGCTACCGGGGCCAAGAGCAGTTCTTC,CASSYRGQEQFF
TRBV29-1,-,TRBJ2-3,TRBD2,TGCAGCGTTGATTCGCCTAGCGGAGATACGCAGTATTTT,CSVDSPSGDTQYF
TRBV7-2,-,TRBJ1-2,TRBD1,TGTGCCAGCAGCTTCGGGGACAGGGGACAGGGCTACACCTTC,CASSFGDRGQGYTF
TRBV18,-,TRBJ2-1,-,TGTGCCAGCTCACCAACCAGGGTCTATGAGCAGTTCTTC,CASSPTRVYEQFF
TRBV6-5,-,TRBJ2-5,TRBD1,TGTGCCAGCAGTGTACTACGGAGCTTCCGGACAGGGGGCGCCTCGGGGTACCAAGAGACCCAGTACTTC,CASSVLRSFRTGGASGYQETQYF
TRBV7-6,-,TRBJ2-7,-,TGTGCCAGCAGCCCAGGGGGGCTAGCTGTCTACGAGCAGTACTTC,CASSPGGLAVYEQYF
TRBV9,-,TRBJ2-1,-,TGTGCCAGCAGCGTAGTATCTAGCTCTGGCCCTCAGTTCTTC,CASSVVSSSGPQFF
TRBV7-7,few,TRBJ2-1,TRBD1,TGTGCTAGCAGCATTAGCCCTCCAACCGGGACAGGGGGCAGGGAGCAGTTCTTC,CASSISPPTGTGGREQFF
TRBV18,few,TRBJ2-1,TRBD2,TGTGCCAGCTCACGGAGGACTAGCGGGGGGGTTTACAATGAGCAGTTCTTC,CASSRRTSGGVYNEQFF
TRBV7-8,few,TRBJ2-5,TRBD2,TGTGCCAGCAGCTTAAGGAAAGGGCTTACTAGCGGGAGACTCGAGACCCAGTACTTC,CASSLRKGLTSGRLETQYF
TRBV7-8,-,TRBJ1-5,-,TGTGCCACCATGGGGGACGGACGTCAGCCCCAGCATTTT,CATMGDGRQPQHF
TRBV29-1,-,TRBJ2-3,-,TGCAGCGTTGAGGGTTTGGGTAGTACAGATACGCAGTATTTT,CSVEGLGSTDTQYF